Listed below are T cell receptor beta chains from one sample, sequenced in a study of blood T cell repertoires in COVID-19. Method: immunoSEQ multiplex PCR; TCRdb's copy keeps in-frame clones and lacks some. The profile covers under 200,000 clones, with over 75% appearing a single time and about 1.2% taken by the ten largest. Sequencing input: peripheral blood. The source of these receptors is a man in his 60s who had recovered from COVID-19. The CDR3 runs from the conserved cysteine through the conserved F or W. A D gene is named only where the DNA matches it firmly. Some rows mark clone size as missing; the rest say once, few, many or name a class of expanded clone.

j_gene	abundance	d_gene	v_gene	CDR3aa	CDR3nt
TRBJ2-7	NA	NA	TRBV27	CASSSPSSYEQYF	TGTGCCAGCAGTTCCCCGAGCTCCTACGAGCAGTACTTC
TRBJ2-1	NA	TRBD2	TRBV3-1/TRBV3-2	CASSQEGQRGRFGEQFF	TGTGCCAGCAGCCAAGAGGGTCAGCGGGGCCGGTTCGGGGAGCAGTTCTTC
TRBJ2-7	NA	NA	TRBV10-3	CAIRTPAGAPDEQYF	TGTGCCATCAGAACCCCCGCAGGGGCCCCCGACGAGCAGTACTTC
TRBJ1-2	NA	NA	TRBV21-1	CASSNPRQVGYGYTF	TGTGCCAGCAGCAACCCCAGGCAGGTTGGCTATGGCTACACCTTC
TRBJ2-1	NA	TRBD2	TRBV12-5	CASGLPGGKGFVNGQFF	TGTGCTAGTGGTCTCCCGGGAGGCAAGGGGTTCGTTAACGGGCAGTTCTTC
TRBJ1-5	NA	NA	TRBV18	CASSPGQALSNQPQHF	TGTGCCAGCTCACCAGGGCAGGCCCTTAGCAATCAGCCCCAGCATTTT
TRBJ2-5	NA	TRBD2	TRBV7-8	CASSPVSGGASRETQYF	TGTGCCAGCAGCCCAGTTAGCGGGGGGGCCTCCCGAGAGACCCAGTACTTC
TRBJ2-2	few	TRBD1	TRBV30	CAWSLQGNGELFF	TGTGCCTGGAGTCTACAGGGGAACGGGGAGCTGTTTTTT
TRBJ1-2	NA	TRBD1	TRBV28	CASSLGQNYGYTF	TGTGCCAGCAGTTTGGGACAGAACTATGGCTACACCTTC
TRBJ1-4	NA	NA	TRBV27	CASSSRRGEKLFF	TGTGCCAGCAGTTCGAGGAGGGGTGAAAAACTGTTTTTT
TRBJ2-2	NA	TRBD2	TRBV27	CASSLDEPLAENTGELFF	TGTGCCAGCAGTTTAGATGAACCACTAGCGGAGAACACCGGGGAGCTGTTTTTT
TRBJ1-2	NA	TRBD1	TRBV7-2	CASSLDRGSEGYTF	TGTGCCAGCAGCCTTGACAGGGGGTCGGAAGGCTACACCTTC
TRBJ2-1	NA	TRBD2	TRBV4-3	CASSQGGGAFNEQFF	TGCGCCAGCAGCCAGGGCGGGGGGGCCTTCAATGAGCAGTTCTTC
TRBJ1-4	NA	NA	TRBV29-1	CSVGAPPTNEKLFF	TGCAGCGTTGGGGCTCCCCCAACTAATGAAAAACTGTTTTTT
TRBJ1-2	NA	NA	TRBV6-5	CASSYSDSTNYGYTF	TGTGCCAGCAGTTACTCGGACAGCACTAACTATGGCTACACCTTC
TRBJ1-2	once	NA	TRBV6-1	CASSEWGLDLDYGYTF	TGTGCCAGCAGTGAGTGGGGGCTGGATCTCGACTATGGCTACACCTTC
TRBJ1-1	NA	NA	TRBV19	CASSRLSRYAEAFF	TGTGCCAGTAGTAGACTTTCACGGTACGCTGAAGCTTTCTTT
TRBJ1-3	NA	NA	TRBV5-1	CASTPQGQYGNTIYF	TGCGCCAGCACCCCACAGGGCCAATATGGAAACACCATATATTTT
TRBJ1-2	NA	NA	TRBV6-5	CASSYSPRDNYGYTF	TGTGCCAGCAGTTACTCGCCCCGGGATAACTATGGCTACACCTTC
TRBJ2-3	NA	NA	TRBV6-2/TRBV6-3	CASSYSPGTGVTDTQYF	TGTGCCAGCAGTTACTCACCCGGGACTGGGGTGACAGATACGCAGTATTTT